This T cell receptor (beta chain) was recorded in a study of T cell responses to AZD1222 COVID-19 vaccine. Comment on this clone: The antigen remains undetermined.

The CDR3 runs to 15 residues. From germline, CDR1 is LNHNV and CDR2 YYDKDF (reference sequence). V lost 1 base, J lost 3 bases, and 5 bases stayed unmatched. Study-wide results and caveats: Of the AZD1222 recipients, only five to seven were seropositive at baseline. Spike-specific TCR depth and breadth grew after two AZD1222 doses. The span of vaccine-associated CD4 TCRs extended across spike, with dominance at 160-218 and 743-854. Clonal diversity was possibly underestimated, and white British individuals and females predominated among donors.

Libraries were prepared by immunoSEQ multiplex PCR; TCRdb keeps only in-frame clonotypes and omits some of them. The data hold approximately 190,000 clones, with just over 90% observed a single time. Sequenced here: peripheral blood, sampled on day 0 of AZD1222 vaccination. The TCR sequence derives from an adult in good health. J is TRBJ2-7 and V is TRBV15; 8 bases are a match to TRBD1. The CDR3 region is CATSRGRGLVYEQYF. As DNA, the CDR3 is TGTGCCACCAGCAGAGGCAGGGGGCTGGTCTACGAGCAGTACTTC.